The source of this TCR beta chain is a study of T cell responses to AZD1222 COVID-19 vaccine. Data came from immunoSEQ multiplex PCR; TCRdb stores just in-frame clones and leaves some out. The table has approximately 130,000 clones, nearly 95% seen once; the top ten hold 0.91%. As for this clone: Its antigen is currently unknown.

Trimming pared 0 bases from V and 4 bases from J, leaving 9 bases between. The CDR3 sequence is 15 residues long. Germline-derived CDR1 and CDR2 are LGHNA and YNFKEQ. General observations from the study: Targeting of unmutated variant regions was reportedly seen in nearly half of spike-specific TCRs. Repertoires were obtained solely post-peak T cell response.

This sequence joins TRBV4-2 and TRBJ1-4; no firm D call. The origin of this receptor is an adult in good health. The input for sequencing was peripheral blood, taken on day 0 of AZD1222 vaccination. CDR3 sequence (DNA): TGTGCCAGCAGCCAAGATCACGGGCTTAATGAAAAACTGTTTTTT. It is translated as CASSQDHGLNEKLFF.